These T cell receptor beta chains were read from a single sample in a study of blood T cell repertoires in COVID-19. Sequencing was performed with immunoSEQ multiplex PCR; in TCRdb, only in-frame clones are kept and a portion is missing. The top ten clones hold around 4% of a sample with around 280,000 clones, 85% of them seen once. Sequencing input: peripheral blood. The receptors derive from a woman aged 50 to 60 with active or convalescent COVID-19. CDR3s include the opening cysteine and the closing phenylalanine or tryptophan. Each record gives: D gene, J gene, clone size, V gene, CDR3 DNA, CDR3 protein. D genes are given only for firm matches. The size entry is marked missing in some rows and otherwise reads once, few, many or a size class.

d_call: NA; j_call: TRBJ1-4; clone_size: once; v_call: TRBV5-6; cdr3_nt: TGTGCCAGCAGCTGGGATCGTGGGGGGATGAGTGAAAAACTGTTTTTT; cdr3_aa: CASSWDRGGMSEKLFF
d_call: NA; j_call: TRBJ1-4; clone_size: NA; v_call: TRBV7-2; cdr3_nt: TGTGCCAGCAGCTTACTAGGGGACATTAATGAAAAACTGTTTTTT; cdr3_aa: CASSLLGDINEKLFF
d_call: TRBD1; j_call: TRBJ1-5; clone_size: NA; v_call: TRBV2; cdr3_nt: TGTGCCAGCAGGTACGGGACAGGGATTTTTCAGCCCCAGCATTTT; cdr3_aa: CASRYGTGIFQPQHF
d_call: NA; j_call: TRBJ1-5; clone_size: NA; v_call: TRBV7-8; cdr3_nt: TGTGCCAGCAGCCTATCCCGGGACATAAATCAGCCCCAGCATTTT; cdr3_aa: CASSLSRDINQPQHF
d_call: TRBD2; j_call: TRBJ2-1; clone_size: NA; v_call: TRBV29-1; cdr3_nt: TGCAGCTCATCCCCCGGGACTAGCGGGAGCCAAAGCGACAATGAGCAGTTCTTC; cdr3_aa: CSSSPGTSGSQSDNEQFF
d_call: NA; j_call: TRBJ1-5; clone_size: NA; v_call: TRBV28; cdr3_nt: TGTGCCAGCAGTCGGACTTTACTATGGCCCCAGCATTTT; cdr3_aa: CASSRTLLWPQHF
d_call: NA; j_call: TRBJ2-7; clone_size: many; v_call: TRBV27; cdr3_nt: TGTGCCAGCAGTTTGACCTCCTGGGCCCCCGAGCAGTACTTC; cdr3_aa: CASSLTSWAPEQYF
d_call: TRBD1; j_call: TRBJ1-5; clone_size: NA; v_call: TRBV30; cdr3_nt: TGTGCCTGGAGTGTACGGGGGTCGGGACAGGGGACCCCTAGGCCCCAGCATTTT; cdr3_aa: CAWSVRGSGQGTPRPQHF
d_call: NA; j_call: TRBJ2-3; clone_size: NA; v_call: TRBV5-6; cdr3_nt: TGTGCCAGCAGCTTGGTAGGGAGGTTGAACACAGATACGCAGTATTTT; cdr3_aa: CASSLVGRLNTDTQYF
d_call: TRBD2; j_call: TRBJ2-2; clone_size: NA; v_call: TRBV4-2; cdr3_nt: TGTGCCAGCAGCGTATTAGCGGGAGTGAACACCGGGGAGCTGTTTTTT; cdr3_aa: CASSVLAGVNTGELFF
d_call: NA; j_call: TRBJ1-1; clone_size: NA; v_call: TRBV5-4; cdr3_nt: TGTGCCAGCACCCTGCAGGGTAGCACTGAAGCTTTCTTT; cdr3_aa: CASTLQGSTEAFF
d_call: TRBD2; j_call: TRBJ2-5; clone_size: NA; v_call: TRBV7-2; cdr3_nt: TGTGCCAGCAGCTTAGTGCTAGCGGGAGGTAGGGGAGAGACCCAGTACTTC; cdr3_aa: CASSLVLAGGRGETQYF
d_call: TRBD2; j_call: TRBJ2-5; clone_size: NA; v_call: TRBV27; cdr3_nt: TGTGCCAGCAGTTCAGGGACTAGCGGACTAGCGGAGACCCAGTACTTC; cdr3_aa: CASSSGTSGLAETQYF
d_call: NA; j_call: TRBJ2-3; clone_size: NA; v_call: TRBV13; cdr3_nt: TGTGCCAGCAGCCTTAGAATCACAGATACGCAGTATTTT; cdr3_aa: CASSLRITDTQYF
d_call: NA; j_call: TRBJ1-3; clone_size: NA; v_call: TRBV10-3; cdr3_nt: TGTGCCATCAGAAGTGGAGTTTACGCTGGAAACACCATATATTTT; cdr3_aa: CAIRSGVYAGNTIYF
d_call: NA; j_call: TRBJ2-3; clone_size: NA; v_call: TRBV28; cdr3_nt: TGTGCCAGCAGTCGGTCGGGTCTAGCATTCACAGATACGCAGTATTTT; cdr3_aa: CASSRSGLAFTDTQYF